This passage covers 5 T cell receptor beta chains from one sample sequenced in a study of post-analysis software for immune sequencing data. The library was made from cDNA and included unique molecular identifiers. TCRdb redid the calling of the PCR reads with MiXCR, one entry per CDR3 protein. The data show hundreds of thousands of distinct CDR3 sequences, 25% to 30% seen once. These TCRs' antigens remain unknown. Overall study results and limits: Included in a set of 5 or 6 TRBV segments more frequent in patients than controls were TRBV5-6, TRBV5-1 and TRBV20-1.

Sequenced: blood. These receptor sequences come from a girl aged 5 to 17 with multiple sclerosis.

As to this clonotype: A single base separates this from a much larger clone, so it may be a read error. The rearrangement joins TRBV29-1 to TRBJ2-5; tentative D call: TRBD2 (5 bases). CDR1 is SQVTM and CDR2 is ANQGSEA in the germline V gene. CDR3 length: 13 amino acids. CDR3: CSVAKDGGETRYF. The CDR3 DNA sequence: TGCAGCGTTGCTAAGGACGGAGGAGAGACCCGGTACTTC.

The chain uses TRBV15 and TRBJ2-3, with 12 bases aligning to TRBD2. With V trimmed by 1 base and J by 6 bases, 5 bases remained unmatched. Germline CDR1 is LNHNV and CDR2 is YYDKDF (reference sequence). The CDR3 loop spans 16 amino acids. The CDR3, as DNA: TGTGCCACCAGCAGAGGAGGAACTAGCGGGGGGGATACGCAGTATTTT. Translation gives CATSRGGTSGGDTQYF.

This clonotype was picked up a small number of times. The CDR3 protein is CASSRNNNYGYTF. CDR3 in DNA: TGTGCCAGCAGCCGCAATAATAACTATGGCTACACCTTC. The chain couples TRBV12-3 or TRBV12-4 to TRBJ1-2, with unresolved D. The ends were cut back, 6 bases at V and 1 base at J, with 9 bases in the middle. This CDR3 spans 13 amino acids.

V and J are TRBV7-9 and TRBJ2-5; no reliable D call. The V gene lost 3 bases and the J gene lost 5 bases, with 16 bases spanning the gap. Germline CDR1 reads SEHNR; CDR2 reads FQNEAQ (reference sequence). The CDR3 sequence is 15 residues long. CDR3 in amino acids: CASSFGDLPRETQYF. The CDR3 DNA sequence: TGTGCCAGCAGCTTCGGTGACTTGCCCCGGGAGACCCAGTACTTC.

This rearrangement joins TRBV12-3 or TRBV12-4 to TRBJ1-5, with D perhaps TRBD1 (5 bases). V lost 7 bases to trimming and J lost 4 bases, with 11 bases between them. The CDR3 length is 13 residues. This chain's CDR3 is CASTPGGNQPQHF. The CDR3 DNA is TGTGCCAGCACTCCTGGGGGAAATCAGCCCCAGCATTTT.